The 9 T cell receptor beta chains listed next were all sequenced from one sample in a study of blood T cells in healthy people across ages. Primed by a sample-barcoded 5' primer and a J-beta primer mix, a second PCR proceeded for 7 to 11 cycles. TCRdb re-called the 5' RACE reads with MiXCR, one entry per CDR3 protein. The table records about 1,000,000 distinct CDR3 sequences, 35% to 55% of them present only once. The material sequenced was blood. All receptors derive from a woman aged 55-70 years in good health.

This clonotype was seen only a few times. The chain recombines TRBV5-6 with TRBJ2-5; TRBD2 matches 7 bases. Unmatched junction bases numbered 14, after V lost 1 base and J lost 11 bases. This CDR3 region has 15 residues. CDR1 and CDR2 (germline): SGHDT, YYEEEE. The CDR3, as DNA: TGTGCCAGCAGCTTGACCGGGGGAGGGGAGTCCGCGCAGTACTTC. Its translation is CASSLTGGGESAQYF.

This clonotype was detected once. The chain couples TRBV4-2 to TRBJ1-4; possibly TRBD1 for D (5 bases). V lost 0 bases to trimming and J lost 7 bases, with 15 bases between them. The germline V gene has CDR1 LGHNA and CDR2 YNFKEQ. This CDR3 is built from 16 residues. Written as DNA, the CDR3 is TGTGCCAGCAGCCAAGAAGCAACCGCCGGGGGTGAAAAACTGTTTTTT. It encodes CASSQEATAGGEKLFF.

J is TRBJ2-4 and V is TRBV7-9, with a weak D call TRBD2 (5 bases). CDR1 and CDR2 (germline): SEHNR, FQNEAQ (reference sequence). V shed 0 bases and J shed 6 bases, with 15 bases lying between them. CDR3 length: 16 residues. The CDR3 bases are TGTGCCAGCAGCTTAGCGGAGGTGGCGGGTGGAAACATTCAGTACTTC. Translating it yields CASSLAEVAGGNIQYF.

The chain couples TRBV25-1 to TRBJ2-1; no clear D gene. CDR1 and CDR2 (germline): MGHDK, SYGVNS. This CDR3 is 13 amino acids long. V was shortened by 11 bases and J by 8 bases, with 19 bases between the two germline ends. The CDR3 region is CAGLVESRDEQFF. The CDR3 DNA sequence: TGTGCCGGCCTCGTGGAGAGTAGAGATGAGCAGTTCTTC.

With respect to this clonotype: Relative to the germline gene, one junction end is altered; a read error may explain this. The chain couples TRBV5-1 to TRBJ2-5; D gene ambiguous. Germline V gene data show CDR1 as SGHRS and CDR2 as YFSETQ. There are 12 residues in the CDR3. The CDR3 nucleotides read TGCGCCGGCAGCTTGGTGGGAGAGACCCAGTACTTC. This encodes CAGSLVGETQYF.

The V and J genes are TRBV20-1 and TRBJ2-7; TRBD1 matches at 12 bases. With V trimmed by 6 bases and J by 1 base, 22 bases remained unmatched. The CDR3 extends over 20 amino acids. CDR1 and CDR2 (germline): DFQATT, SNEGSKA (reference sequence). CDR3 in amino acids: CSATGQGAEAGEPGSYEQYF. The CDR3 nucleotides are TGCAGTGCAACGGGACAGGGGGCTGAAGCGGGAGAGCCCGGTTCCTACGAGCAGTACTTC.

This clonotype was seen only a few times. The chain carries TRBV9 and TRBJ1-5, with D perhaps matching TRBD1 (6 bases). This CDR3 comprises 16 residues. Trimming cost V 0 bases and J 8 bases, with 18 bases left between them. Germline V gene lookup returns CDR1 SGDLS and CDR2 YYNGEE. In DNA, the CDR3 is TGTGCCAGCAGCGTAGGGGGGGGGCCTTCAGGTGAGCCCCAGCATTTT. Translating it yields CASSVGGGPSGEPQHF.

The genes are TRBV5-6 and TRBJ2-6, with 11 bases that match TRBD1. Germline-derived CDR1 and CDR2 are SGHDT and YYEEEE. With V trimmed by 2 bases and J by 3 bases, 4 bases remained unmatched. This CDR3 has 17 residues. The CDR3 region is CASSFGQGARGANVLTF. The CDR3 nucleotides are TGTGCCAGCAGCTTCGGACAGGGGGCGCGTGGGGCCAACGTCCTGACTTTC.

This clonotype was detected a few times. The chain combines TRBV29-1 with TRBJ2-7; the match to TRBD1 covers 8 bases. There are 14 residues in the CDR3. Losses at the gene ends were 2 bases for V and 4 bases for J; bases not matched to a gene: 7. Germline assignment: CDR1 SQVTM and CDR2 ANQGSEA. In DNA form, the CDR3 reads TGCAGCGTTGAACGGGACAGGTCGGGTTACGAGCAGTACTTC. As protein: CSVERDRSGYEQYF.